These 10 T cell receptor beta chains were sequenced from one sample in a study of OX40 agonist ivuxolimab in advanced cancers. Data came from immunoSEQ multiplex PCR; TCRdb stores just in-frame clones and leaves some out. The sample lists 80,000 to 95,000 clones; approximately 86% were seen once. The source material was CD4+ or CD8+ T cells sorted from blood, sampled in a trial of the OX40 agonist ivuxolimab. These receptors all stem from an adult with an advanced solid tumor such as melanoma, head and neck, liver or kidney cancer.

The rearrangement links TRBV6-4 to TRBJ2-2, with D possibly TRBD1 on 6 matching bases. The V gene lost 6 bases and the J gene lost 6 bases, with 14 bases spanning the gap. The CDR3 loop spans 14 amino acids. Germline-derived CDR1 and CDR2 are MRHNA and SNTAGT. As DNA, the CDR3 is TGTGCCAGCAGCCCAGTTCCAGGGGCCGGGGAGCTGTTTTTT. Translation gives CASSPVPGAGELFF.

The chain is built from TRBV9 and TRBJ2-3; D may match TRBD1 or TRBD2 (5 bases each). Germline V gene lookup returns CDR1 SGDLS and CDR2 YYNGEE. The ends were cut back, 1 base at V and 2 bases at J, with 11 bases in the middle. The CDR3 sequence is 15 residues long. This CDR3 reads CASSVRGSLTDTQYF. In DNA form, the CDR3 reads TGTGCCAGCAGCGTACGGGGCTCCCTCACAGATACGCAGTATTTT.

The chain has TRBV23-1 and TRBJ1-2, with TRBD1 identical over 9 bases. TRBV23-1 is an open reading frame, and its role is uncertain. The CDR3 spans 15 residues. After removal of 3 bases from V and 4 bases from J, the junction contained 6 bases not matched to a gene. This CDR3 is CASSHHTGGSYGYTF. DNA of the CDR3: TGCGCCAGCAGTCACCATACAGGGGGCTCCTATGGCTACACCTTC.

The chain uses TRBV5-1 and TRBJ1-2; perhaps TRBD1 as D (6 bases). Trimming removed 2 bases at V and 4 bases at J, with 12 bases between. Germline CDR1 SGHRS, CDR2 YFSETQ. The CDR3 runs 14 residues. This CDR3 reads CASSFTRDTYGYTF. DNA of the CDR3: TGCGCCAGCAGCTTTACTCGGGACACCTATGGCTACACCTTC.

V gene TRBV5-1 combines with J gene TRBJ1-4, with unresolved D. The CDR3 length is 14 residues. V gave up 4 bases and J gave up 3 bases, with 10 bases separating them. Germline lookup yields CDR1 SGHRS and CDR2 YFSETQ. CDR3 in amino acids: CASSLRTPNEKLFF. The CDR3 DNA sequence: TGCGCCAGCAGCCTAAGGACGCCTAATGAAAAACTGTTTTTT.

The sample holds one count of this clone. In DNA form, the CDR3 reads TGTGCCAGCAGGGGGACGGCCACAGATACGCAGTATTTT. Translation: CASRGTATDTQYF. The rearrangement joins TRBV6-5 to TRBJ2-3; either TRBD1 or TRBD2 may supply D (5 bases each). The V end was cut by 6 bases, the J end by 2 bases, with 9 bases between. The germline CDR1 and CDR2 sequences are MNHEY and SVGAGI. The CDR3 covers 13 residues.

A single count supports this clone. The V call is TRBV7-3, the J call TRBJ2-3; no definite D call. V shed 5 bases and J shed 5 bases, with 11 bases lying between them. The CDR3 runs 13 residues. Per the germline V gene, CDR1 is SGHTA and CDR2 is FQGTGA. CDR3 residues: CASSPDVGDTQYF. The CDR3 region has the DNA TGTGCCAGCAGCCCGGACGTCGGAGATACGCAGTATTTT.

The chain joins TRBV5-1 to TRBJ2-7, with D tentatively TRBD1 (6 bases). The CDR3 spans 14 residues. Germline V gives CDR1 SGHRS, CDR2 YFSETQ. V was trimmed by 3 bases and J by 3 bases, leaving 13 bases between them. The CDR3 reads CASSSWTENYEQYF. Written as DNA, the CDR3 is TGCGCCAGCAGCTCCTGGACAGAAAACTACGAGCAGTACTTC.

The chain joins TRBV13 to TRBJ2-1, with D possibly matching TRBD1 (6 bases). CDR1 is PRHDT and CDR2 is FYEKMQ in the germline V gene (reference sequence). This CDR3 region has 17 residues. V dropped 4 bases and J dropped 5 bases, with 21 bases sitting between them. In nucleotides, the CDR3 is TGTGCCAGCAGCTGGACCACAGGGCTGGTAAATGACAATGAGCAGTTCTTC. Translated: CASSWTTGLVNDNEQFF.

The rearrangement joins TRBV5-1 to TRBJ1-2; no definite D call. Germline-derived CDR1 and CDR2 are SGHRS and YFSETQ. V dropped 4 bases and J dropped 9 bases, with 16 bases sitting between them. This CDR3 region has 13 residues. The CDR3 sequence: CASSLRWPESYTF. The CDR3 coding sequence is TGCGCCAGCAGCCTCCGGTGGCCGGAGAGCTACACCTTC.